One TCR beta chain is described in this entry. Antigen specificity is unknown. This sample stems from a study of cytomegalovirus exposure and HLA in healthy donors. Whole-study results and caveats: Researchers catalogued over 150 TCR beta chains as cytomegalovirus-associated.

The CDR3 loop spans 15 amino acids. Deletions cut 2 bases from V and 2 bases from J, with 12 bases between. Looked up from germline, CDR1 is LGHNA and CDR2 is YNFKEQ. The PCR had 60 Vbeta and 13 Jbeta primers. The data were produced by immunoSEQ multiplex PCR, yet TCRdb's version contains in-frame clones alone and is incomplete. The top ten clones hold approximately 2.2% of a sample with over 95,000 clones, about 70% of them seen once. The receptor comes from a human donor in good health. The rearrangement joins TRBV4-2 to TRBJ2-5, with a weak D call TRBD1 (6 bases). Specimen: PBMCs. The CDR3 here is CASSQSNGQQETQYF. In nucleotides, the CDR3 is TGTGCCAGCAGCCAATCAAACGGACAGCAAGAGACCCAGTACTTC.